This T cell receptor beta chain originates from a study of cytomegalovirus exposure and HLA in healthy donors. The wider study: A prior analysis found about 120 million unique TCR beta sequences from 150 million to 200 million T cells.

Of note for this clone: Antigen: not known.

The germline V gene encodes CDR1 SQVTM and CDR2 ANQGSEA. Trimming stripped 7 bases from V and 4 bases from J, with 17 bases between. The CDR3 is made up of 14 amino acids. 13 Jbeta primers and 60 Vbeta primers were used for the PCR. In the authors' workflow: Later, an analysis found about 80 million unique TCR beta chains, and roughly 10 million of these were shared. Sequencing was performed with immunoSEQ multiplex PCR; in TCRdb, only in-frame clones are kept and a portion is missing. V and J calls and clone size are copied from that table; D and trimming were computed from the DNA. The sample has around 110,000 clones, 75% seen once; the top ten hold roughly 1.5%. Study conclusions and caveats: Approximately 17,000 TCR beta sequences were associated with HLA alleles at 0.05 false discovery rate in a later analysis. Highest at DRB1 and lowest at HLA-C, TCR association rates differed among HLA loci in a later analysis.

Input material: PBMCs. The source is a woman under 30 in good health and CMV-seronegative. The V and J genes are TRBV29-1 and TRBJ2-4; possibly TRBD1 for D (5 bases). CDR3 amino acids: CSGRTLIEKNIQYF. CDR3 nucleotide sequence: TGCAGCGGGCGGACACTGATAGAAAAAAACATTCAGTACTTC.